These T cell receptor beta chains were read from a single sample in a study of identical twins. TCRdb called the 5' RACE reads again in MiXCR, with one record for every CDR3 protein. The repertoire holds around 490,000 distinct CDR3 sequences, with about 16% as singletons. The sample was also linked to a second study, of yellow fever vaccine responses in identical twins.

Source material: CD4+ T cells sorted from blood. These receptors came from a woman younger than 30 in good health. Each CDR3 is given with its conserved first and last residue. D genes are given only for firm matches. Size tells how often a clone was seen (once, few, many) or the class of an expanded clone, and some rows leave it out.

CDR3,DNA,V,J,D,size
CASSFGSRPQHF,TGTGCCAGCAGTTTTGGGTCTCGGCCCCAGCATTTT,TRBV12-3/TRBV12-4,TRBJ1-5,.,many
CASSLVRELGPPNTGELFF,TGCGCCAGCAGCTTGGTGCGGGAGCTAGGTCCCCCTAACACCGGGGAGCTGTTTTTT,TRBV5-1,TRBJ2-2,TRBD2,once
CASRRGRSSGNTIYF,TGTGCCAGCAGGAGGGGACGGAGCTCTGGAAACACCATATATTTT,TRBV6-1,TRBJ1-3,.,.
CASTSGGLAGPYNEQFF,TGTGCCAGCACCTCCGGCGGGCTAGCGGGACCGTACAATGAGCAGTTCTTC,TRBV4-2,TRBJ2-1,TRBD2,.
CASTPTGWGTGELFF,TGTGCCAGCACCCCGACAGGGTGGGGCACCGGGGAGCTGTTTTTT,TRBV12-3/TRBV12-4,TRBJ2-2,TRBD1,many
CASSQEGLSLNEKLFF,TGCGCCAGCAGCCAAGAAGGGCTTAGCCTTAATGAAAAACTGTTTTTT,TRBV4-1,TRBJ1-4,.,few
CASSNNQAVNTEAFF,TGCGCCAGCAGTAATAACCAGGCCGTGAACACTGAAGCTTTCTTT,TRBV10-2,TRBJ1-1,.,few
CASSLTWTTYNEQFF,TGTGCCAGCAGCCTGACTTGGACAACCTACAATGAGCAGTTCTTC,TRBV5-5,TRBJ2-1,.,few
CSVPGVGGLNTEAFF,TGCAGCGTACCAGGGGTCGGGGGATTGAACACTGAAGCTTTCTTT,TRBV29-1,TRBJ1-1,.,many
CASSPRTGSQPQHF,TGTGCCAGCAGTCCCCGGACAGGTTCTCAGCCCCAGCATTTT,TRBV12-3/TRBV12-4,TRBJ1-5,TRBD1,few
CAISDPGLAATDTQYF,TGTGCCATCAGTGACCCGGGACTAGCGGCCACAGATACGCAGTATTTT,TRBV10-3,TRBJ2-3,TRBD2,.
CASSTRQGGNQPQHF,TGTGCCAGCAGTACGCGACAGGGGGGCAATCAGCCCCAGCATTTT,TRBV28,TRBJ1-5,TRBD1,.
CASSSWGTEAFF,TGTGCCAGCAGTTCATGGGGGACTGAAGCTTTCTTT,TRBV27,TRBJ1-1,.,.
CSASGLEQNYGYTF,TGCAGTGCATCGGGACTGGAACAGAACTATGGCTACACCTTC,TRBV20-1,TRBJ1-2,.,.
CASSETGGATYEQYF,TGCGCCAGCAGCGAGACAGGGGGCGCGACCTACGAGCAGTACTTC,TRBV5-1,TRBJ2-7,TRBD1,few
CASSQGTQESKTQYF,TGTGCCAGCAGCCAAGGGACGCAGGAGAGTAAGACCCAGTACTTC,TRBV3-1,TRBJ2-5,.,.
CSASQGAAEAFF,TGCAGTGCCTCACAGGGGGCGGCTGAAGCTTTCTTT,TRBV20-1,TRBJ1-1,TRBD1,once
CASSQGQKNEQFF,TGTGCCAGCAGCCAAGGTCAGAAGAATGAGCAGTTCTTC,TRBV14,TRBJ2-1,.,.
CASSLSPISERRGELFF,TGTGCCAGCAGCTTATCTCCCATATCGGAGCGTCGCGGGGAGCTGTTTTTT,TRBV7-2,TRBJ2-2,.,few
CASSLVAEVYGYTF,TGTGCCAGCAGCTTGGTGGCGGAAGTTTATGGCTACACCTTC,TRBV5-5,TRBJ1-2,.,few
CSVSRLVGTGELFF,TGCAGCGTCAGTAGACTGGTTGGGACCGGGGAGCTGTTTTTT,TRBV29-1,TRBJ2-2,.,many
CASSHTPKKSGELFF,TGCGCCAGCAGCCACACACCAAAAAAGTCCGGGGAGCTGTTTTTT,TRBV4-1,TRBJ2-2,.,.
CASSIGLAGVNEQFF,TGTGCCAGTAGTATCGGACTAGCGGGGGTAAATGAGCAGTTCTTC,TRBV19,TRBJ2-1,TRBD2,.
CSAGRGQETQYF,TGCAGTGCCGGCAGGGGGCAAGAGACCCAGTACTTC,TRBV20-1,TRBJ2-5,TRBD1,.
CASSSDIDTSRSYGYTF,TGCGCCAGCAGCTCAGACATCGATACCTCCCGCTCCTATGGCTACACCTTC,TRBV5-1,TRBJ1-2,.,few
CASSFAELYNEQFF,TGTGCCAGCAGTTTTGCAGAGCTCTACAATGAGCAGTTCTTC,TRBV12-3/TRBV12-4,TRBJ2-1,.,few
CASSLAPGSTGELFF,TGCGCCAGCAGCTTGGCTCCAGGAAGCACCGGGGAGCTGTTTTTT,TRBV5-1,TRBJ2-2,.,few
CASSFFFGQQKLITNTGELFF,TGCGCCAGCAGCTTTTTTTTCGGACAGCAGAAACTAATAACAAACACCGGGGAGCTGTTTTTT,TRBV5-1,TRBJ2-2,.,.
CASSPIAGTGSNEQFF,TGTGCCAGCAGCCCCATAGCCGGGACTGGCTCGAATGAGCAGTTCTTC,TRBV9,TRBJ2-1,.,.
CASSPTGDRRAFF,TGTGCCAGCAGCCCGACAGGGGATCGTCGAGCTTTCTTT,TRBV12-3/TRBV12-4,TRBJ1-1,TRBD1,many
CASSQGGRGGEQYF,TGTGCCAGCAGCCAAGGAGGGCGGGGCGGCGAGCAGTACTTC,TRBV3-1,TRBJ2-7,.,few
CASSYLRTSGASTDTQYF,TGCGCCAGCAGCTATCTCAGGACTAGCGGAGCAAGCACAGATACGCAGTATTTT,TRBV5-1,TRBJ2-3,TRBD2,.
CASSPGQEYTEAFF,TGTGCCAGCTCACCCGGACAGGAGTACACTGAAGCTTTCTTT,TRBV18,TRBJ1-1,TRBD1,.
CASSLETGVGIQYF,TGCGCCAGCAGCTTGGAGACAGGGGTTGGCATTCAGTACTTC,TRBV5-1,TRBJ2-4,TRBD1,.
CASSFSGGYYNEQFF,TGTGCCAGCAGTTTTAGCGGGGGTTACTACAATGAGCAGTTCTTC,TRBV12-3/TRBV12-4,TRBJ2-1,TRBD2,.
CASSFGPPGRTEAFF,TGTGCCAGCAGTTTTGGTCCGCCGGGGAGGACTGAAGCTTTCTTT,TRBV12-3/TRBV12-4,TRBJ1-1,.,.
CASSSRDAAYGYTF,TGCGCCAGCAGCTCGCGGGACGCTGCGTATGGCTACACCTTC,TRBV5-1,TRBJ1-2,.,many
CASSQEAGTGELFF,TGTGCCAGCAGCCAAGAAGCGGGCACCGGGGAGCTGTTTTTT,TRBV4-2,TRBJ2-2,.,.
CASSVGGAFNEQFF,TGTGCCAGCAGCGTTGGCGGGGCCTTCAATGAGCAGTTCTTC,TRBV9,TRBJ2-1,.,few